Below, 21 T cell receptor beta chains from the same sample are listed, as sequenced in a study of T cell responses to AZD1222 COVID-19 vaccine. Sequencing was performed with immunoSEQ multiplex PCR; in TCRdb, only in-frame clones are kept and a portion is missing. Of some 190,000 clones in the sample, around 91% were seen once. Specimen: peripheral blood, collected on day 0 of AZD1222 vaccination. These receptors all come from an adult in good health.

About this clone itself: Germline and junction disagree at one end, which may indicate a read error. The rearrangement links TRBV10-3 to TRBJ1-1; D gene uncertain. Germline V CDR1 and CDR2: ENHRY, SYGVKD. The CDR3 contains 14 residues. CDR3 DNA sequence: TGTGCCATCAGTGAGTCTGCGGGTCGTCCGGGTCTGGCCTTT. Protein: CAISESAGRPGLAF.

V gene TRBV6-5 combines with J gene TRBJ1-5, with a weak D call TRBD1 (5 bases). Germline loops: CDR1 MNHEY, CDR2 SVGAGI. The CDR3 spans 13 residues. V was shortened by 8 bases and J by 5 bases, with 13 bases between the two germline ends. This chain's CDR3 is CASGEGLYQPQHF. CDR3 nucleotides: TGTGCCAGCGGGGAGGGACTCTATCAGCCCCAGCATTTT.

The chain carries TRBV27 and TRBJ1-2; TRBD1 might be the D (5 bases). The length of the CDR3 is 15 residues. The V gene lost 8 bases and the J gene lost 3 bases, with 19 bases spanning the gap. The V gene's germline CDR1 is MNHEY and CDR2 SMNVEV (reference sequence). In DNA, the CDR3 is TGTGCCAGCGGACGCTTGGGTGCGGGGGACTATGGCTACACCTTC. It encodes CASGRLGAGDYGYTF.

The rearrangement links TRBV19 to TRBJ1-2, with D possibly TRBD1 on 5 matching bases. The CDR3 consists of 15 residues. The germline CDR1 and CDR2 sequences are LNHDA and SQIVND (reference sequence). V lost 4 bases and J lost 3, with 15 bases in between. CDR3 DNA: TGTGCCAGTAGTAGAACCGCCGGGACGGACTATGGCTACACCTTC. It translates to CASSRTAGTDYGYTF.

This sequence joins TRBV12-3 or TRBV12-4 and TRBJ1-2, with TRBD1 as a possible D gene (6 bases). The CDR3 spans 13 residues. V lost 7 bases, J lost 7 bases, and 16 bases lay in between. The CDR3 loop is CASTLGGVFGYTF. The CDR3 region has the DNA TGTGCCAGCACCCTAGGGGGGGTCTTTGGCTACACCTTC.

The chain couples TRBV18 to TRBJ2-1, with D perhaps being TRBD1 or TRBD2 (6 bases each). This CDR3 has 16 residues. Germline loops: CDR1 KGHSH, CDR2 LQKENI. Trimming removed 3 bases at V and 0 bases at J, with 12 bases between. As DNA, the CDR3 is TGTGCCAGCTCACCGTCACCGGGGGCCTCCTACAATGAGCAGTTCTTC. This gives the protein CASSPSPGASYNEQFF.

The chain carries TRBV2 and TRBJ1-5, with 11 bases fitting TRBD1. The CDR3 length is 15 residues. The V segment lost 6 bases and the J segment 2 bases; nucleotides outside the gene matches: 3. CDR1 is SNHLY, CDR2 FYNNEI, per germline. The CDR3 nucleotides are TGTGCCAGCAGAGGGGGACAGGGGGGCAATCAGCCCCAGCATTTT. It specifies CASRGGQGGNQPQHF.

This chain uses TRBV9 with TRBJ2-3; 11 nucleotides agree with TRBD2. Losses at the gene ends were 6 bases for V and 1 base for J; bases not matched to a gene: 13. The length of the CDR3 is 18 residues. CDR1 SGDLS and CDR2 YYNGEE come from the germline V gene. CDR3 in DNA: TGTGCCAGCACCCGGAATAGCGGGGGGGCTCGAGGCACAGATACGCAGTATTTT. Translated, it gives CASTRNSGGARGTDTQYF.

A single count supports this clone. The V gene is TRBV4-1, the J gene TRBJ2-6; possibly TRBD1 for D (6 bases). Germline assignment: CDR1 MGHRA and CDR2 YSYEKL. The CDR3 spans 14 residues. V was shortened by 5 bases and J by 12 bases, with 17 bases between the two germline ends. As DNA, the CDR3 is TGCGCCAGCAGCTCCTATGGGGGCCAGTCCGTCCTGACTTTC. Translated: CASSSYGGQSVLTF.

V gene TRBV6-5 combines with J gene TRBJ2-7, with D possibly being TRBD2 (6 bases). In germline, CDR1 is MNHEY, CDR2 SVGAGI. There are 15 residues in the CDR3. The V end was cut by 2 bases, the J end by 3 bases, with 14 bases between. The CDR3 nucleotides read TGTGCCAGCAGTTACCAACCGGGACTGAGCTACGAGCAGTACTTC. Its translation is CASSYQPGLSYEQYF.

The gene calls are TRBV10-3 and TRBJ1-5, with TRBD1 as a possible D gene (5 bases). The V end lost 2 bases, the J end lost 4 bases, and 12 bases lay between the germline ends. Germline CDR1 reads ENHRY; CDR2 reads SYGVKD. The CDR3 loop spans 15 amino acids. The CDR3 sequence is CAISEVGRVNQPQHF. In nucleotides, the CDR3 is TGTGCCATCAGTGAGGTGGGCAGGGTGAATCAGCCCCAGCATTTT.

In its sample, this clone was seen a few times. V gene TRBV6-4 combines with J gene TRBJ2-2, with TRBD1 matching 11 bases. CDR1 and CDR2 from the germline V gene are MRHNA and SNTAGT. This CDR3 has 14 residues. V lost 8 bases, J lost 3 bases, and 2 bases stayed unmatched. The CDR3 loop reads CASRGQGDTGELFF. In DNA form, the CDR3 reads TGTGCCAGCCGGGGACAGGGGGACACCGGGGAGCTGTTTTTT.

The gene calls are TRBV5-1 and TRBJ1-2; 7 bases align to TRBD1. The V and J ends lost 5 bases and 6 bases, in that order; junction bases with no gene match: 7. CDR3 length: 13 residues. The germline V gene encodes CDR1 SGHRS and CDR2 YFSETQ. The CDR3 sequence is CASSRQGDDGYTF. CDR3 nucleotides: TGCGCCAGCAGTCGACAGGGAGACGATGGCTACACCTTC.

J is TRBJ2-1 and V is TRBV10-2, with TRBD2 matching 10 bases. With V trimmed by 3 bases and J by 4 bases, 3 bases remained unmatched. This CDR3 region has 15 residues. The germline gives CDR1 WSHSY, CDR2 SAAADI. The CDR3 bases are TGCGCCAGCAGTGAAGGACTAGCGGTGTACAATGAGCAGTTCTTC. Protein: CASSEGLAVYNEQFF.

The rearrangement links TRBV6-2 or TRBV6-3 to TRBJ2-5; 10 bases agree with TRBD1. The germline V gene encodes CDR1 MNHEY and CDR2 SVGEGT. The length of the CDR3 is 16 residues. V trimming: 4 bases; J trimming: 5 bases; junction bases outside the gene matches: 10. As DNA, the CDR3 is TGTGCCAGCAGTTTAAGACAGGGGGCGCGTAAGGAGACCCAGTACTTC. Translation gives CASSLRQGARKETQYF.

This rearrangement joins TRBV11-2 to TRBJ1-3; possible D gene TRBD1, 5 bases. Trimming took 1 base from V and 0 from J, leaving 13 bases between them. The CDR3 runs to 17 residues. The germline V gene has CDR1 SGHAT and CDR2 FQNNGV. For the CDR3, the DNA is TGTGCCAGCAGCTTAGGGCGGGGCAGGACCTCTGGAAACACCATATATTTT. Translating gives CASSLGRGRTSGNTIYF.

The chain couples TRBV5-1 to TRBJ2-7; 8 positions agree with TRBD1. Germline CDR1 reads SGHRS; CDR2 reads YFSETQ. V lost 4 bases, J lost 3 bases, and 15 bases stayed unmatched. This CDR3 region has 17 residues. The CDR3 spells CASSAVPTGAAGYEQYV. The CDR3 region has the DNA TGCGCCAGCAGCGCGGTGCCGACAGGGGCGGCGGGCTACGAGCAGTACGTC.

The chain uses TRBV19 and TRBJ2-6; no firm D call. CDR1 is LNHDA, CDR2 SQIVND, per germline (reference sequence). The CDR3 length is 13 residues. V shed 6 bases and J shed 0 bases, with 3 bases lying between them. The CDR3 is CASSYSGANVLTF. CDR3 DNA: TGTGCCAGTAGCTACTCTGGGGCCAACGTCCTGACTTTC. The entire variable domain, with the rest obtained from reference TRBV19 and TRBJ2-6, is as follows: DGGITQSPKYLFRKEGQNVTLSCEQNLNHDAMYWYRQDPGQGLRLIYYSQIVNDFQKGDIAEGYSVSREKKESFPLTVTSAQKNPTAFYLCASSYSGANVLTFGAGSRLTVL.

The chain couples TRBV13 to TRBJ2-5, with 8 nucleotides matching TRBD1. Looked up from germline, CDR1 is PRHDT and CDR2 is FYEKMQ (reference sequence). V trimming: 2 bases; J trimming: 7 bases; junction bases outside the gene matches: 9. This CDR3 comprises 15 residues. The CDR3 spells CASSLRGTGSGTQYF. Here the CDR3 DNA reads TGTGCCAGCAGCTTACGAGGGACAGGTTCCGGGACCCAGTACTTC.

V usage is TRBV3-1 (or the pseudogene TRBV3-2) and J usage is TRBJ1-2; 8 bases agree with TRBD1. The CDR3 consists of 15 residues. V lost 4 bases and J lost 4; bases outside the gene matches: 8. Germline V gene data show CDR1 as LGHDT and CDR2 as YNNKEL (reference sequence). In DNA, the CDR3 is TGTGCCAGCAGCCGCCACAGGGGGATCGGCTATGGCTACACCTTC. It translates to CASSRHRGIGYGYTF.

The J gene is TRBJ2-3, the V gene TRBV9; tentative D call: TRBD2 (5 bases). The CDR3 has 14 amino acids. With 0 bases removed from V and 6 bases from J, the gap between germline ends came to 11 bases. The germline V gene encodes CDR1 SGDLS and CDR2 YYNGEE. CDR3 sequence reads: CASSVGGGKDTQYF. Written as DNA, the CDR3 is TGTGCCAGCAGCGTAGGTGGAGGTAAGGATACGCAGTATTTT.